What follows are 30 T cell receptor beta chains derived from one specimen sequenced in a study of spatial heterogeneity in lung cancer (dated by TCRdb to between 2018 and 2020). The sample's time point, from its label and the paper: blood at routine non-recurrence follow-up after resection. Without any cell sorting, TCR sequencing was performed on whole RNA extracted either from tumor and nontumor lung tissue or from cryopreserved PBMC samples. Library preparation was by 5' RACE. TCRdb records NextSeq 500 as the sequencer. TCRdb cleaned the public reads at Q25 with fastp, built clones with MiXCR and kept in-frame beta chains. Each CDR3 protein appears once, grouped with its most common genes and DNA. Across this sample there are roughly 120,000 distinct CDR3 sequences, with 12% seen only once. The ten largest make up around 16% of the sample. Sample: PBMCs, taken at follow-up. The receptors originated from a male donor with early-stage non-small cell lung cancer.

This clonotype was detected ten times or more. This sequence joins TRBV5-1 and TRBJ2-5; 11 nucleotides line up with TRBD2. Germline V gene data show CDR1 as SGHRS and CDR2 as YFSETQ. The CDR3 covers 17 residues. The J segment lost 0 bases and the V segment lost 6 bases, leaving 10 bases of the junction unmatched. The CDR3 nucleotides are TGCGCCAGCATGGGGGGACTAGCGGAGACAAACCAAGAGACCCAGTACTTC. Encoded protein: CASMGGLAETNQETQYF.

This clonotype has ten or more counts. The chain joins TRBV7-3 to TRBJ2-6, with no clear D. Germline-derived CDR1 and CDR2 are SGHTA and FQGTGA. Deletions cut 5 bases from V and 0 bases from J, with 8 bases between. The CDR3 runs to 15 residues. The CDR3 protein is CASSPVSSGANVLTF. For the CDR3, the DNA is TGTGCCAGCAGCCCTGTGAGCTCTGGGGCCAACGTCCTGACTTTC. The entire variable domain, with the rest obtained from reference TRBV7-3 and TRBJ2-6, is as follows: GAGVSQTPSNKVTEKGKYVELRCDPISGHTALYWYRQSLGQGPEFLIYFQGTGAADDSGLPNDRFFAVRPEGSVSTLKIQRTERGDSAVYLCASSPVSSGANVLTFGAGSRLTVL.

This clonotype showed up just a few times. The rearrangement joins TRBV5-1 to TRBJ1-4; 7 nucleotides line up with TRBD1. With V trimmed by 4 bases and J by 3 bases, 6 bases remained unmatched. There are 15 residues in the CDR3. Per germline, CDR1 SGHRS and CDR2 YFSETQ. The CDR3 is CASSIQGLSNEKLFF. The CDR3 DNA is TGCGCCAGCAGCATACAGGGGTTGTCTAATGAAAAACTGTTTTTT.

This clonotype was counted ten times or more. CDR3 loop: CSVEKGTDTQYF. The CDR3 bases are TGCAGCGTTGAAAAGGGCACAGATACGCAGTATTTT. V is TRBV29-1 and J is TRBJ2-3; D is unclear. Trimming removed 2 bases at V and 1 base at J, with 4 bases between. Looked up from germline, CDR1 is SQVTM and CDR2 is ANQGSEA. The CDR3 runs to 12 residues.

In its sample, this clonotype was seen a few times. The DNA of the CDR3 is TGCAGTGCTAGAGATTCCCCCAGGGGCCACGGCTACACCTTC. Encoded protein: CSARDSPRGHGYTF. The chain couples TRBV20-1 to TRBJ1-2; TRBD1 might be the D (6 bases). This CDR3 spans 14 amino acids. Germline CDR1 is DFQATT and CDR2 is SNEGSKA (reference sequence). Trimming took off 0 bases at V and 8 bases at J, with 16 bases between the two ends.

In this sample, this clonotype turned up many times. The chain joins TRBV7-3 to TRBJ2-2; D possibly corresponds to TRBD1 (5 bases). Germline V gives CDR1 SGHTA, CDR2 FQGTGA. With 2 bases removed from V and 4 bases from J, the gap between germline ends came to 11 bases. The length of the CDR3 is 15 residues. The CDR3: CASSLWQGGTGELFF. The CDR3 bases are TGTGCCAGCAGCTTATGGCAGGGTGGCACCGGGGAGCTGTTTTTT.

The CDR3 is CASSLRRGGGGDTQYF. The CDR3 DNA sequence: TGTGCCAGCAGTTTACGGCGGGGGGGCGGTGGAGATACGCAGTATTTT. This rearrangement joins TRBV12-3 or TRBV12-4 to TRBJ2-3; TRBD2 agrees at 9 bases. This CDR3 comprises 16 residues. Losses at the gene ends were 2 bases for V and 5 bases for J; bases not matched to a gene: 8.

The rearrangement uses TRBV6-1 and TRBJ1-5; the D is unclear. CDR3 size: 13 residues. V was trimmed by 2 bases and J by 9 bases, leaving 11 bases between them. Germline CDR1 MNHNS, CDR2 SASEGT. The CDR3 spells CASSESRSTPQHF. The CDR3 bases are TGTGCCAGCAGTGAAAGTAGGAGTACGCCCCAGCATTTT.

This clonotype was seen at least ten times. This sequence joins TRBV27 and TRBJ2-7; a possible D gene is TRBD1 (6 bases). In germline, CDR1 is MNHEY, CDR2 SMNVEV (reference sequence). V was shortened by 0 bases and J by 2 bases, with 11 bases between the two germline ends. The CDR3 sequence is 15 residues long. The CDR3 spells CASSLSTQGTYEQYF. The CDR3 DNA is TGTGCCAGCAGTTTATCGACACAGGGAACCTACGAGCAGTACTTC.

This rearrangement joins TRBV6-2 or TRBV6-3 to TRBJ2-3; D uncertain. Germline CDR1 and CDR2: MNHEY and SVGEGT. V was trimmed by 8 bases and J by 9 bases, leaving 18 bases between them. This CDR3 comprises 13 residues. The chain's CDR3 is CASLGRSRLTQYF. CDR3 coding DNA: TGTGCCAGCCTCGGACGGAGTCGGTTGACGCAGTATTTT.

The V gene is TRBV12-3 or TRBV12-4, the J gene TRBJ1-5; a possible D gene is TRBD1 (5 bases). With 7 bases removed from V and 7 bases from J, the gap between germline ends came to 11 bases. The CDR3 runs to 12 residues. The CDR3 bases are TGTGCCAGCAAGTTAGGGGTCCAGCCCCAGCATTTT. Protein: CASKLGVQPQHF.

This clonotype has ten or more counts. V gene TRBV29-1 combines with J gene TRBJ2-7; no clear D. CDR3 length equals 11 residues. V was clipped by 4 bases and J by 6 bases, with 10 bases between them. Germline V CDR1 and CDR2: SQVTM, ANQGSEA. The CDR3 sequence: CSVGRFPEQYF. The CDR3 nucleotides are TGCAGCGTTGGTCGTTTTCCCGAGCAGTACTTC.

The genes are TRBV9 and TRBJ2-7; TRBD2 agrees at 7 bases. CDR3 length equals 14 residues. The J segment lost 3 bases and the V segment lost 3 bases, leaving 6 bases of the junction unmatched. Germline CDR1 reads SGDLS; CDR2 reads YYNGEE. The CDR3 nucleotides are TGTGCCAGCAGCGCCAGGGAGGGTAACTACGAGCAGTACTTC. Residues: CASSAREGNYEQYF.

This chain uses TRBV11-3 with TRBJ2-3; 11 nucleotides line up with TRBD1. The trim removed 5 bases at V and 3 bases at J, leaving 7 bases unmatched. The germline V gene has CDR1 SGHNT and CDR2 YENEEA. CDR3 length: 16 amino acids. CDR3 nucleotides: TGTGCCAGCAGCCCAGGGGGACAGGGGGAGACAGATACGCAGTATTTT. This gives the protein CASSPGGQGETDTQYF.

This clonotype was seen only a few times. The rearrangement links TRBV5-1 to TRBJ1-4, with 9 bases fitting TRBD1. After removal of 4 bases from V and 4 bases from J, the junction contained 5 bases not matched to a gene. The CDR3 has 15 residues. In germline, CDR1 is SGHRS, CDR2 YFSETQ. The CDR3 here is CASSRWTGDNEKLFF. The CDR3 region has the DNA TGCGCCAGCAGCAGATGGACAGGGGATAATGAAAAACTGTTTTTT.

This clonotype was detected many times. This chain connects TRBV20-1 to TRBJ1-5; D not resolved. The CDR3 consists of 16 residues. V dropped 4 bases and J dropped 0 bases, with 16 bases sitting between them. The germline gives CDR1 DFQATT, CDR2 SNEGSKA (reference sequence). The CDR3, as DNA: TGCAGTGCTATCCGACACGGACCATATAGCAATCAGCCCCAGCATTTT. This sequence encodes CSAIRHGPYSNQPQHF.

This chain joins TRBV6-2 or TRBV6-3 and TRBJ2-3; tentatively, D is TRBD1 (5 bases). Germline V gene sequence: CDR1 MNHEY, CDR2 SVGEGT. Trimming cost V 6 bases and J 0 bases, with 13 bases left between them. The CDR3 sequence is 15 residues long. Written as DNA, the CDR3 is TGTGCCAGCAGCCCGAAGGGGTTTAGCACAGATACGCAGTATTTT. Protein sequence: CASSPKGFSTDTQYF.

The chain employs TRBV24-1 and TRBJ2-7; 7 bases line up with TRBD1. Per germline, CDR1 KGHDR and CDR2 SFDVKD. V lost 4 bases, J lost 2 bases, and 4 bases stayed unmatched. There are 14 residues in the CDR3. The DNA for the CDR3 is TGTGCCACCAGTGACAAGGACAGGCCCTACGAGCAGTACTTC. Translating gives CATSDKDRPYEQYF.

This chain joins TRBV28 and TRBJ1-2, with 9 bases fitting TRBD1. The J segment lost 6 bases and the V segment lost 1 base, leaving 9 bases of the junction unmatched. The germline gives CDR1 MDHEN, CDR2 SYDVKM. The CDR3 totals 16 residues. DNA of the CDR3: TGTGCCAGCAGTTTATCCCCCGGGACAGGGCATGATGGCTACACCTTC. Its translation: CASSLSPGTGHDGYTF.

This clonotype occurred many times. V usage is TRBV2 and J usage is TRBJ2-1; TRBD2 is a possible D gene (6 bases). V was trimmed by 6 bases and J by 10 bases, leaving 22 bases between them. The CDR3 contains 15 residues. CDR1 and CDR2 from the germline V gene are SNHLY and FYNNEI. Written as DNA, the CDR3 is TGTGCCAGCAGGAACCCCAGCGGGTTTGGTTTAGAGCAGTTCTTC. This gives the protein CASRNPSGFGLEQFF.

J is TRBJ2-3 and V is TRBV12-3 or TRBV12-4; 10 bases agree with TRBD1. The CDR3 length is 14 residues. Losses at the gene ends were 6 bases for V and 5 bases for J; bases not matched to a gene: 5. The CDR3 spells CASSAGTGEDTQYF. The DNA for the CDR3 is TGTGCCAGCAGCGCCGGGACAGGGGAAGATACGCAGTATTTT.

The rearrangement links TRBV11-2 to TRBJ2-1; D not resolved. V lost 5 bases to trimming and J lost 5 bases, with 13 bases between them. Germline V lookup: CDR1 SGHAT, CDR2 FQNNGV. The CDR3 sequence is 14 residues long. The DNA of the CDR3 is TGTGCCAGCAGCGCCCCCGGCCGGCACAATGAGCAGTTCTTC. Protein product: CASSAPGRHNEQFF.

This clonotype was seen ten or more times. This chain joins TRBV4-3 and TRBJ1-5; possibly TRBD1 for D (6 bases). The CDR3 length is 16 residues. In germline, CDR1 is LGHNA, CDR2 YSLEER. Trimming removed 8 bases at V and 2 bases at J, with 19 bases between. Here the CDR3 DNA reads TGCGCCAGCTCCCGGGCGTGGGGGGCAGGCAATCAGCCCCAGCATTTT. Translating it yields CASSRAWGAGNQPQHF.

This clonotype was counted a few times. J is TRBJ1-1 and V is TRBV20-1, with D unclear. This CDR3 is built from 14 residues. Per germline, CDR1 DFQATT and CDR2 SNEGSKA (reference sequence). The germline V and J ends were trimmed by 3 bases and 1 base, with 12 bases remaining between them. CDR3 loop: CSASAPLTNTEAFF. Here the CDR3 DNA reads TGCAGTGCTAGTGCGCCCTTGACGAACACTGAAGCTTTCTTT.

This clonotype has only a few counts. An end of the junction does not agree with germline; a read error may underlie this. J is TRBJ2-5 and V is TRBV2; TRBD1 or TRBD2 may be the D gene (5 bases each). Looked up from germline, CDR1 is SNHLY and CDR2 is FYNNEI. This CDR3 is 11 amino acids long. CDR3 residues: CASSERDPSHF. The DNA of the CDR3 is TGTGCCAGCAGTGAAAGGGACCCCTCACACTTC.

This clonotype was counted ten times or more. The chain joins TRBV2 to TRBJ1-6, with D perhaps TRBD1 (6 bases). V was shortened by 0 bases and J by 9 bases, with 15 bases between the two germline ends. This CDR3 is 16 amino acids long. Germline V CDR1 and CDR2: SNHLY, FYNNEI. The CDR3 region has the DNA TGTGCCAGCAGTGAAGCGGACAGTGTGGCGCGTTCACCCCTCCACTTT. The encoded protein is CASSEADSVARSPLHF.

The rearrangement links TRBV29-1 to TRBJ2-1; D possibly corresponds to TRBD2 (6 bases). Trimming pared 3 bases from V and 7 bases from J, leaving 19 bases between. The length of the CDR3 is 15 residues. The germline CDR1 and CDR2 sequences are SQVTM and ANQGSEA. The CDR3 spells CSVDPGAWRGNEQFF. The CDR3 DNA reads TGCAGCGTTGATCCCGGGGCCTGGAGGGGAAATGAGCAGTTCTTC.

The rearrangement uses TRBV6-5 and TRBJ1-3; D is undetermined. V shed 4 bases and J shed 0 bases, with 13 bases lying between them. The CDR3 extends over 16 amino acids. Germline V CDR1 and CDR2: MNHEY, SVGAGI. CDR3 amino acids: CASSFTARRSGNTIYF. The CDR3 DNA follows: TGTGCCAGCAGTTTTACTGCGCGACGCTCTGGAAACACCATATATTTT.

This clonotype was counted between two and nine times. The CDR3 DNA sequence: TGTGCCAGCAGTTACTCGAGGGCTAGCGGGGACATCTACGAGCAGTACTTC. Translated, it gives CASSYSRASGDIYEQYF. The gene calls are TRBV6-2 or TRBV6-3 and TRBJ2-7; TRBD2 agrees at 9 bases. After removal of 0 bases from V and 3 bases from J, the junction contained 9 bases not matched to a gene. This CDR3 is built from 17 residues. Germline values: CDR1 MNHEY, CDR2 SVGEGT.

This clonotype is medium-sized in the sample. V gene TRBV20-1 combines with J gene TRBJ2-3, with D perhaps being TRBD1 or TRBD2 (5 bases each). CDR3 length: 14 residues. Trimming stripped 2 bases from V and 2 bases from J, with 11 bases between. The germline gives CDR1 DFQATT, CDR2 SNEGSKA (reference sequence). Here the CDR3 reads CSARRRGYTDTQYF. The CDR3 bases are TGCAGTGCTAGACGCCGGGGCTACACAGATACGCAGTATTTT.